Below are 24 T cell receptor beta chains sequenced from a single sample in a study of regulatory T cells in long-lasting Graves disease. Time point here: newly diagnosed GD, antithyroid drugs for less than 3 months. Construction of the TCR library relied on RNA isolated from PBMCs. With iRepertoire HTBI primers and Arm-PCR of CDR3 regions, TCR beta libraries were built. One entry per CDR3 protein, called by TCRdb with MiXCR from the multiplex PCR reads. This repertoire shows hundreds of thousands of distinct CDR3 sequences, 12% found once; its top ten account for around 10%. Separately, the same data were catalogued under a study of T cells in Graves' hyperthyroidism and ophthalmopathy.

Here the sequenced sample was peripheral blood mononuclear cells (PBMCs), taken at new diagnosis, from a patient treated with antithyroid drugs. These receptors all come from a woman aged 25 to 45 with Graves disease.

This clonotype was counted between two and nine times. The chain employs TRBV15 and TRBJ2-7; 10 bases map to TRBD1. The V and J ends lost 2 bases and 1 base, in that order; junction bases with no gene match: 11. The germline V gene encodes CDR1 LNHNV and CDR2 YYDKDF (reference sequence). The CDR3 contains 18 residues. CDR3 sequence: CATSRSLLDRGGSYEQYF. The CDR3 region has the DNA TGTGCCACCAGCAGATCTTTGTTGGACAGGGGGGGGTCCTACGAGCAGTACTTC.

This clonotype was seen at least ten times. The CDR3 bases are TGTGCCAGCAGCCAAGATGGCTCCAATCAGCCCCAGCATTTT. Protein sequence: CASSQDGSNQPQHF. This chain links TRBV4-2 with TRBJ1-5; no clear D gene. Germline lookup yields CDR1 LGHNA and CDR2 YNFKEQ. The CDR3 totals 14 residues. The V end lost 0 bases, the J end lost 3 bases, and 6 bases lay between the germline ends.

The chain joins TRBV3-1 to TRBJ2-7; weak D call: TRBD2 (5 bases). The CDR3 totals 15 residues. Germline loops: CDR1 LGHDT, CDR2 YNNKEL (reference sequence). The V end was cut by 4 bases, the J end by 1 base, with 14 bases between. This CDR3 is CASSPVAIGSYEQYF. In DNA, the CDR3 is TGTGCCAGCAGCCCGGTAGCGATTGGATCCTACGAGCAGTACTTC.

This clonotype was observed many times. This chain uses TRBV7-6 with TRBJ2-7, with 8 bases matching TRBD1. CDR3 size: 16 residues. Trimming at V came to 0 bases and at J to 4 bases, leaving 8 bases not matched to a gene. CDR1 is SGHVS, CDR2 FNYEAQ, per germline. The CDR3 spells CASSLADRVFVYEQYF. The CDR3 DNA reads as TGTGCCAGCAGCTTAGCGGACAGGGTCTTTGTTTACGAGCAGTACTTC.

This clonotype was recorded at least ten times. V and J are TRBV18 and TRBJ1-2; TRBD1 might be the D (6 bases). V lost 3 bases to trimming and J lost 3 bases, with 11 bases between them. The V gene's germline CDR1 is KGHSH and CDR2 LQKENI. This CDR3 spans 14 amino acids. CDR3 in DNA: TGTGCCAGCTCACCCCCGGGACAAGACTATGGCTACACCTTC. Translating gives CASSPPGQDYGYTF.

The chain employs TRBV20-1 and TRBJ2-1, with 16 nucleotides matching TRBD2. V lost 5 bases and J lost 3; bases outside the gene matches: 13. The V gene's germline CDR1 is DFQATT and CDR2 SNEGSKA (reference sequence). This CDR3 contains 19 residues. The CDR3: CSAPEPGTSGRALYNEQFF. CDR3 nucleotide sequence: TGCAGTGCTCCTGAACCCGGGACTAGCGGGAGGGCTCTCTACAATGAGCAGTTCTTC.

This clonotype occurred a few times. The chain recombines TRBV7-9 with TRBJ2-7; weak D call: TRBD1 (6 bases). Germline CDR1 reads SEHNR; CDR2 reads FQNEAQ (reference sequence). CDR3 size: 17 residues. With 0 bases removed from V and 3 bases from J, the gap between germline ends came to 18 bases. CDR3 sequence reads: CASSLARGGLLGYEQYF. DNA of the CDR3: TGTGCCAGCAGCTTAGCCAGGGGCGGACTCTTGGGCTACGAGCAGTACTTC.

The rearrangement joins TRBV20-1 to TRBJ1-6; weak D call: TRBD1 (6 bases). Germline CDR1 reads DFQATT; CDR2 reads SNEGSKA (reference sequence). CDR3 length: 13 residues. V dropped 3 bases and J dropped 11 bases, with 14 bases sitting between them. The CDR3 sequence: CSASGRGGAPLHF. CDR3 nucleotide sequence: TGCAGTGCTAGTGGCAGGGGTGGAGCACCCCTCCACTTT.

The sample holds a few counts of this clonotype. The V call is TRBV6-2 or TRBV6-3, the J call TRBJ2-2; 7 bases align to TRBD1. The CDR3 is made up of 16 amino acids. After removal of 6 bases from V and 1 base from J, the junction contained 8 bases not matched to a gene. Germline values: CDR1 MNHEY, CDR2 SVGEGT. CDR3 nucleotides: TGTGCCAGCAGGCCCAGGACAGGACGGAACACCGGGGAGCTGTTTTTT. Its translation: CASRPRTGRNTGELFF.

This clonotype came up many times. At one end the junction does not follow the germline gene, possibly because of a read error. The chain couples TRBV28 to TRBJ2-5; the D gene is possibly TRBD1 (7 bases). Looked up from germline, CDR1 is MDHEN and CDR2 is SYDVKM. The length of the CDR3 is 16 residues. The CDR3 region has the DNA TGTGCCAGCAGGCCATCAGGCCTCAGGGGGGAAGAGGCCCAGTACTTC. Amino acids: CASRPSGLRGEEAQYF.

The CDR3 loop reads CASSARGSRDEQYF. As DNA, the CDR3 is TGTGCCAGCAGCGCCAGAGGGTCTCGGGACGAGCAGTACTTC. The chain links TRBV7-2 to TRBJ2-7; D perhaps matches TRBD2 (5 bases). V lost 5 bases to trimming and J lost 5 bases, with 16 bases between them. This CDR3 has 14 residues. The germline V gene encodes CDR1 SGHTA and CDR2 FQGNSA. The entire variable domain, with the rest obtained from reference TRBV7-2 and TRBJ2-7, is as follows: GAGVSQSPSNKVTEKGKDVELRCDPISGHTALYWYRQSLGQGLEFLIYFQGNSAPDKSGLPSDRFSAERTGGSVSTLTIQRTQQEDSAVYLCASSARGSRDEQYFGPGTRLTVT.

This clonotype showed up just a few times. V usage is TRBV11-3 and J usage is TRBJ1-5; D is unresolved. V gave up 3 bases and J gave up 5 bases, with 2 bases separating them. CDR1 SGHNT and CDR2 YENEEA come from the germline V gene. The CDR3 extends over 11 amino acids. CDR3: CASSFDQPQHF. CDR3 in DNA: TGTGCCAGCAGCTTCGATCAGCCCCAGCATTTT.

This clonotype was counted a few times. The rearrangement links TRBV19 to TRBJ1-5; TRBD1 matches 7 bases. CDR1 is LNHDA and CDR2 is SQIVND in the germline V gene (reference sequence). The CDR3 contains 15 residues. Losses at the gene ends were 4 bases for V and 5 bases for J; bases not matched to a gene: 8. CDR3: CASSKNDRVDQPQHF. The CDR3 bases are TGTGCCAGTAGTAAAAACGACAGGGTCGATCAGCCCCAGCATTTT.

The CDR3 DNA sequence: TGCGCCAGCAGCCAATTGGGAGGGGTATTAGGCTACACCTTC. Translated, it gives CASSQLGGVLGYTF. V and J are TRBV4-1 and TRBJ1-2, with D possibly TRBD1 on 5 matching bases. Germline loops: CDR1 MGHRA, CDR2 YSYEKL. This CDR3 has 14 amino acids. V was cut by 2 bases and J by 8 bases, with 15 bases left in between.

This rearrangement joins TRBV19 to TRBJ2-2; weak D call: TRBD1 (7 bases). The CDR3 is 15 amino acids. Germline V gives CDR1 LNHDA, CDR2 SQIVND (reference sequence). Trimming left V 7 bases short and J 4 bases short, with 16 bases between. The CDR3: CASTHKQGGTGELFF. CDR3 DNA: TGTGCCAGTACCCATAAGCAGGGGGGCACCGGGGAGCTGTTTTTT.

In its sample, this clonotype was seen a few times. The genes are TRBV20-1 and TRBJ2-3; the D is unclear. Per germline, CDR1 DFQATT and CDR2 SNEGSKA (reference sequence). V lost 5 bases, J lost 5 bases, and 8 bases lay in between. This CDR3 is 11 amino acids long. DNA for the CDR3: TGCAGTGCTTGGTTCGGAGATACGCAGTATTTT. Protein product: CSAWFGDTQYF.

J is TRBJ1-1 and V is TRBV7-9, with TRBD1 matching over 7 bases. With 1 base clipped from V and 3 bases from J, the junction kept 2 bases outside the gene matches. Per the germline V gene, CDR1 is SEHNR and CDR2 is FQNEAQ (reference sequence). This CDR3 has 14 residues. The CDR3 nucleotides are TGTGCCAGCAGCTTAGTCACAGGGGACACTGAAGCTTTCTTT. The encoded protein is CASSLVTGDTEAFF.

The chain has TRBV5-6 and TRBJ2-1; unclear D gene. The J call is uncertain, as TRBJ2-5 better fits the DNA end. The CDR3 sequence is 15 residues long. Looked up from germline, CDR1 is SGHDT and CDR2 is YYEEEE. CDR3 sequence: CASSLRNIRRETQYF. CDR3 coding DNA: TGTGCCAGCAGCTTAAGGAACATTCGTCGAGAGACCCAGTACTTC.

This clonotype showed up many times. The rearrangement links TRBV3-1 to TRBJ2-1; D could derive from TRBD1 or TRBD2 (5 bases each). The V end was cut by 5 bases, the J end by 2 bases, with 19 bases between. The CDR3 covers 17 residues. Germline CDR1 LGHDT, CDR2 YNNKEL (reference sequence). CDR3 in amino acids: CASSYWDPQVTYNEQFF. The CDR3, as DNA: TGTGCCAGCAGCTATTGGGACCCACAGGTCACCTACAATGAGCAGTTCTTC.

This clonotype was counted ten times or more. The chain couples TRBV5-6 to TRBJ1-2, with D unresolved. Per germline, CDR1 SGHDT and CDR2 YYEEEE. This CDR3 spans 12 amino acids. V dropped 3 bases and J dropped 4 bases, with 7 bases sitting between them. The CDR3, as DNA: TGTGCCAGCAGCTGGATGAGCTATGGCTACACCTTC. Translated, it gives CASSWMSYGYTF.

About this clonotype: This may come from a read error, since a much larger clone is one base off. This sequence joins TRBV2 and TRBJ1-5; possible D gene TRBD1, 6 bases. This CDR3 has 16 amino acids. Per germline, CDR1 SNHLY and CDR2 FYNNEI. V lost 3 bases and J 1 base, leaving 13 bases between the germline ends. CDR3 nucleotides: TGTGCCAGCAGTGACCCGCCGACAGGAAGCAATCAGCCCCAGCATTTT. As protein: CASSDPPTGSNQPQHF.

This clonotype was seen a few times. The chain is built from TRBV20-1 and TRBJ2-7, with D possibly being TRBD1 (6 bases). Trimming stripped 1 base from V and 2 bases from J, with 24 bases between. Germline V gene data show CDR1 as DFQATT and CDR2 as SNEGSKA (reference sequence). This CDR3 is built from 18 residues. The CDR3: CSARALRVRQGHPYEQYF. The CDR3 DNA reads as TGCAGTGCTAGAGCCCTTAGGGTTCGGCAGGGACATCCCTACGAGCAGTACTTC.

This clonotype showed up just a few times. V usage is TRBV4-1 and J usage is TRBJ1-5; perhaps TRBD1 as D (5 bases). Germline V gene sequence: CDR1 MGHRA, CDR2 YSYEKL. The CDR3 spans 14 residues. V was trimmed by 1 base and J by 7 bases, leaving 11 bases between them. The CDR3, as DNA: TGCGCCAGCAGCCAAGTATCAGGGAGGCAGCCCCAGCATTTT. Translation: CASSQVSGRQPQHF.

This clonotype was counted at least ten times. This chain joins TRBV30 and TRBJ2-2; weak D call: TRBD1 (5 bases). The CDR3 sequence is 15 residues long. Germline V lookup: CDR1 GTSNPN, CDR2 SVGIG (reference sequence). V dropped 5 bases and J dropped 0 bases, with 13 bases sitting between them. The CDR3 sequence: CAWRPGNSNTGELFF. In nucleotides, the CDR3 is TGTGCCTGGCGCCCAGGGAATTCGAACACCGGGGAGCTGTTTTTT.